Listed below are T cell receptor beta chains from one sample, sequenced in a study of control samples from healthy donors and cancer patients. The protocol was immunoSEQ multiplex PCR, while the TCRdb copy is restricted to in-frame clones and leaves out a portion. The table records around 120,000 clones, 88% of them present only once. The sequencing input was blood. Source of these receptors: a middle-aged man in good health. The conserved cysteine and the conserved F or W are not part of the CDR3 here. The D gene is left open where the match is weak.

V,J,D,CDR3
TRBV21-1,TRBJ2-3,NA,ASSKVGGGVCGDTQY
TRBV20-1,TRBJ1-1,NA,SASAQLNTEAF
TRBV5-8,TRBJ2-2,NA,ASSRQPTGELF
TRBV7-2,TRBJ2-1,NA,ASSLTWRASLSYNEQF
TRBV2,TRBJ1-2,NA,ASLGSYGYT
TRBV24-1,TRBJ2-2,NA,ATSDLGQGRNTGELF
TRBV3-1/TRBV3-2,TRBJ1-1,NA,ASSPAGGLNTEAF
TRBV5-1,TRBJ2-7,NA,ASSLRLPGGYEQY
TRBV6-6,TRBJ2-7,TRBD2,ASSYSGTSVNEQY
TRBV7-2,TRBJ1-4,TRBD1,ASSWLQGAINEKLF
TRBV6-2/TRBV6-3,TRBJ2-7,NA,ASSSAGDSYEQY
TRBV12-3/TRBV12-4,TRBJ2-5,NA,ASSRRPETQY
TRBV5-1,TRBJ2-4,TRBD1,ASSLVRGAKNIQY
TRBV2,TRBJ1-2,NA,ASSESQTANYGYT
TRBV5-6,TRBJ2-7,TRBD1,ASRRDRRSYEQY
TRBV10-3,TRBJ1-6,NA,AISESTGQNSPLH
TRBV2,TRBJ1-5,NA,ASRGGGASQPQH
TRBV7-9,TRBJ1-5,NA,ASSLQGPQH
TRBV19,TRBJ1-5,NA,ASRVVRDREQPQH
TRBV4-1,TRBJ1-3,NA,ASSQIGAGGNTIY
TRBV2,TRBJ2-7,TRBD1,ASSEGGTGDYEQY
TRBV24-1,TRBJ2-2,TRBD1,ATSDMRQGPTGELF
TRBV30,TRBJ1-3,NA,AWSVLFGFSGNTIY
TRBV15,TRBJ1-1,NA,ATSRDLVTEAF
TRBV7-6,TRBJ2-7,NA,ASSLGGSGTSRPHEQY
TRBV19,TRBJ2-3,TRBD1,ASSMGQVSRGDTQY
TRBV5-1,TRBJ2-7,NA,ASSLTNGGSAEQY
TRBV7-6,TRBJ2-7,NA,ASSSQTEYEQY
TRBV6-5,TRBJ2-6,NA,ASNQGSGANVLT
TRBV19,TRBJ1-6,TRBD1,ASRPTGTAHNSPLH
TRBV3-1/TRBV3-2,TRBJ1-1,NA,ASSSGWRAEAF
TRBV5-1,TRBJ2-5,NA,ASSLALVQGIETQY
TRBV5-1,TRBJ2-2,NA,ASSQGTGNTGELF
TRBV7-6,TRBJ1-6,TRBD1,ASSLAGQTGMRSPLH
TRBV5-1,TRBJ2-5,NA,ASTPTGAEETQY
TRBV5-6,TRBJ2-7,TRBD1,ASRLWTGIYEQY
TRBV11-3,TRBJ2-1,TRBD1,ASSLGQGPYNEQF
TRBV6-5,TRBJ2-7,NA,ASSREGFSYEQY
TRBV11-3,TRBJ2-3,TRBD1,ASSSGTGTDTQY
TRBV28,TRBJ1-4,NA,ASGSTGIWEKLF
TRBV5-6,TRBJ2-1,NA,ASSLGLEINEQF
TRBV11-2,TRBJ1-4,NA,ASSDDSLMGEKLF